What follows describes a single T cell receptor (beta chain). What it recognizes is unknown. Primers: 60 Vbeta forward and 13 Jbeta reverse. Some clones are missing from TCRdb's copy, which holds only in-frame ones; the method was immunoSEQ multiplex PCR. The sample lists 150,000 to 200,000 clones, about 80% occurring once. These data are taken from a study of cytomegalovirus exposure and HLA in healthy donors. Regarding the study as a whole: Reportedly, diagnosis of cytomegalovirus status by the classifier showed high specificity and sensitivity. A later analysis linked a missense variant in DCLRE1C to the trimming of TCR beta V and J genes.

There are 17 residues in the CDR3. The sequencing sample was made of PBMCs. The TCR was taken from a woman aged 18-29 years in good health and CMV-seropositive. The chain links TRBV21-1 to TRBJ2-7; no DNA check was done on the table's D call, TRBD2. TRBV21-1 is deemed a pseudogene. Here the CDR3 DNA reads TGTGCCAGCAGCACCCAATGCCTAGCGGGTAACTCCTACGAGCAGTACGTC. Translation: CASSTQCLAGNSYEQYV.